The T cell receptor beta chain under discussion was sequenced for a study of shared clonotypes between healthy human individuals (dated by TCRdb to the early 2020s). Looking at the study overall: Three men and a couple of women, aged 18 to 49 years, made up the cohort. For each donor, CD4 naive and CD4 memory were each given three plates, CD8 naive was given two plates, and CD8 memory was given one plate. To increase sequencing depth and limit assay-specific biases, different laboratories used diverse techniques to prepare libraries and sequence TCR repertoires. To estimate repertoire size and how much clonotypes are shared between individuals, the study performed deep sequencing of blood TCR repertoires from roughly five healthy adults. Between about 0.85 and 8.9 billion PBMCs per donor were obtained by leukapheresis. The paper's findings and limits, for the study overall: Pairwise subsampling indicated that sequencing depth was expected to affect the degree of clonotype sharing among donors. Naive subsets generally had larger estimated clonotype richness than memory subsets. Even with the large sequencing depth, rarefaction of the sorted-subset datasets indicated that sequencing was incomplete. The small number of donors limited the genetic and exposure-history diversity represented. Across a few donors, about 4.5% of naive CD4, 3% to 3.5% of naive CD8, about 2.3% of memory CD4, and approximately 0.4% of memory CD8 clonotypes were shared. Compared with non-shared clonotypes, the clonotypes found in all four sorted-subset donors had higher generation probabilities. Sampling was limited to blood, and TCR repertoires in tissue likely differ from TCR repertoires in blood.

The donors were healthy, HIV-negative adults who had no recently reported acute infections or vaccinations. Every donor was a Caucasian adult living in Nashville, Tennessee, USA. CD4+ T cells were enriched by magnetic negative selection; naive cells were then positively selected on CD45RA, and the negative fraction formed the memory subset. After blood collection by leukapheresis, PBMCs were isolated using Ficoll-Histopaque density gradient centrifugation and then cryopreserved in the vapor phase of liquid nitrogen. Purity and quantity of every magnetically sorted T cell population were checked by analytical flow cytometry. Genomic DNA was isolated from each sorted fraction and quantified by UV absorbance on a Nanodrop 2000c. Comments on this clone: Which antigen it targets is not known. Per-nucleotide qualities are absent, and no much larger clonotype sits a single base away.

Using the deep immunoSEQ assay, multiplex PCR amplified TCR CDR3 regions from genomic DNA. Genomic DNA extracted from each cell subset was distributed evenly over all wells of several immunoSEQ 96-well plates, and each plate served as one replicate. For sorted subsets, each replicate PCR was loaded with around 220 ng genomic DNA, equivalent to approximately 33,000 T cell genomes. Purified libraries were measured with a Qubit 3.0 fluorometer, size-checked on a Bioanalyzer 2100, and measured again with the KAPA Library Quantification kit. Every immunoSEQ 96-well plate was sequenced on a separate single-read 150-cycle Illumina NextSeq 550 flow cell. The published analysis was carried out like this. Because only junctional sequences without quality scores were contained in the immunoSEQ output, filtering matching that applied to full-length reads could not be performed. To assign V/J genes and CDR3, sequences were annotated using PyIR, a Python wrapper for IgBLAST v1.9, with IMGT germline references. Reads were filtered out if the reads had weak V/J assignments (E-value above 1e-6), no CDR3, stop codons, out-of-frame junctions, or ambiguous translated residues. V3J clonotypes were defined by identical inferred V gene, J gene, and CDR3 amino acid sequence. The percentage overlap between two repertoires was calculated by dividing the number of shared unique clonotypes by the size of the smaller repertoire. RTK rarefaction, the Chao1 estimator, and Recon v2.1 estimates of unobserved clonotypes were used to assess repertoire richness. Generation probabilities were computed with OLGA for all TCRbeta clonotypes obtained by the gDNA method from a few donors. Held by TCRdb, this immuneACCESS table contains in-frame sequences only and omits some clones. Under half of the omission traces to an unresolved V gene where checked; the cause of the rest is unknown. V, J and clone size were drawn from that table, and D and trimming were deduced from the DNA. The sample table contains 2 million to 2.5 million clones; only one count was recorded for around 95% of them. The ten largest clones add up to roughly 0.13% of the sample.

The CDR3, from cysteine to phenylalanine, totals 16 residues. The only DNA kept is the CDR3, 48 bases in frame from the first base. As encoded in the germline V gene (reference sequence), CDR1 is LNHDA while CDR2 is SQIVND. Trimming costs V 6 bases and J 4 bases, and their ends lie 21 bases apart. The sample was naive CD4+ T cells sorted from blood. The cell subset or site label, as the study defines it: CD45RA+ positively selected. The rearranged segments are TRBV19 and TRBJ1-2, with no confidently assigned D gene. This TCR was sampled from a man younger than 30 in good health. The CDR3 is CASRPIGGLSIYGYTF. The nucleotide sequence is TGTGCCAGTAGGCCGATCGGCGGACTGTCCATCTATGGCTACACCTTC.